Sequencing of this T cell receptor beta chain was carried out in a study of immune characterization of retroperitoneal liposarcoma (dated by TCRdb to 2018 to 2020). Libraries were prepared through PCR. TCRdb shows the sequencer as NextSeq 500. Clones were called with MiXCR by TCRdb after fastp trimmed the public reads at Q25, and only in-frame beta chains were retained. Identical CDR3 proteins give one entry, which carries the most common genes and DNA. Present in this sample are about 890 distinct CDR3 sequences, about 32% of which were seen just once. The ten largest clones take up roughly a fifth of the sample. The germline V gene encodes CDR1 LGHDT and CDR2 YNNKEL (reference sequence). Inclusive of the bounding cysteine and phenylalanine, the CDR3 is 13 residues long. CDR3 DNA is the only sequence kept; it has 39 bases, read in frame from the first base. V lost 4 bases and J lost 1 base; the stretch between them is 7 bases long.

Points on this clonotype: Its antigen remains unidentified. No quality values exist for individual bases; no much larger clone is one base distant.

Sequencing was performed on tumor tissue. The clonotype originates from a male donor with retroperitoneal liposarcoma. This sequence uses TRBV3-1 and TRBJ1-1, with the D segment identity uncertain. The nucleotides are TGTGCCAGCAGCCTTGTATCGAACACTGAAGCTTTCTTT. Its translation is CASSLVSNTEAFF.